Below, 23 T cell receptor beta chains from the same sample are listed, as sequenced in a study of shared clonotypes between healthy human individuals. TCRdb's table, derived via immunoSEQ multiplex PCR, lists solely in-frame clones and lacks some. In the table there are fewer than 3 million clones, approximately 90% of which are singletons. Sequencing used naive CD4+ T cells from PBMCs. Noted subset: CD45RA+ positively selected. The receptors here all came from a man younger than 35 in good health. Some clones in this sample may be carry-over from other donors' samples.

The chain uses TRBV7-6 and TRBJ2-2; no clear D. The CDR3 runs to 13 residues. V lost 2 bases to trimming and J lost 6 bases, with 7 bases between them. Germline CDR1 reads SGHVS; CDR2 reads FNYEAQ. CDR3 DNA: TGTGCCAGCAGCTTAAGACACTCCGGGGAGCTGTTTTTT. Translating it yields CASSLRHSGELFF.

As to this clone: At one boundary the junction diverges from the germline segment, which might be a read error. This chain links TRBV11-2 with TRBJ1-2; 9 bases agree with TRBD1. CDR1 and CDR2 (germline): SGHAT, FQNNGV. The CDR3 sequence is 13 residues long. CDR3 protein: CASSSGTGMLPEF. The CDR3 region has the DNA TGTGCCAGCAGCTCAGGGACAGGGATGCTTCCAGAGTTC.

This clone was recorded a few times. The same CDR3 can be traced to other DNA sequences in this sample. V and J are TRBV7-9 and TRBJ1-1; TRBD1 matches at 7 bases. The germline V gene has CDR1 SEHNR and CDR2 FQNEAQ (reference sequence). Germline trimming cut 4 bases from V and 1 base from J; bases unmatched to any gene: 3. This CDR3 spans 14 amino acids. The CDR3 protein is CASSSQGGNTEAFF. In DNA form, the CDR3 reads TGTGCCAGCAGCTCTCAGGGGGGGAACACTGAAGCTTTCTTT.

The rearrangement uses TRBV7-2 and TRBJ2-1, with D possibly called TRBD1 or TRBD2 (5 bases each). V dropped 2 bases and J dropped 4 bases, with 18 bases sitting between them. The V gene's germline CDR1 is SGHTA and CDR2 FQGNSA. This CDR3 spans 17 amino acids. The CDR3 region is CASSLSSGGPTYNEQFF. CDR3 sequence (DNA): TGTGCCAGCAGCTTAAGTTCTGGGGGACCCACATACAATGAGCAGTTCTTC.

About this clone: The junction differs from germline at one of its ends, possibly a read error. The J gene is TRBJ2-2, the V gene TRBV6-1, with 11 positions matching TRBD2. Germline-derived CDR1 and CDR2 are MNHNS and SASEGT. There are 15 residues in the CDR3. The CDR3 DNA sequence: TGTGCCAGCAGGCTGACTAGCGGGAACCCCGGGGAGCTGTTTTTT. Translated, it gives CASRLTSGNPGELFF.

J is TRBJ1-4 and V is TRBV5-5; TRBD1 agrees at 8 bases. In germline, CDR1 is SGHKS, CDR2 YYEKEE (reference sequence). CDR3 length equals 13 residues. Unmatched junction bases numbered 2, after V lost 4 bases and J lost 6 bases. CDR3 in amino acids: CASSLTGDEKLFF. The CDR3 region has the DNA TGTGCCAGCAGCCTGACAGGGGATGAAAAACTGTTTTTT.

The V call is TRBV29-1, the J call TRBJ1-2; no definite D call. The CDR3 consists of 11 residues. V lost 5 bases to trimming and J lost 2 bases, with 6 bases between them. From germline, CDR1 is SQVTM and CDR2 ANQGSEA. CDR3 loop: CSVPGNYGYTF. As DNA, the CDR3 is TGCAGCGTTCCCGGGAACTATGGCTACACCTTC.

The rearrangement uses TRBV5-1 and TRBJ2-7; TRBD2 matches at 7 bases. In germline, CDR1 is SGHRS, CDR2 YFSETQ. This CDR3 region has 16 residues. V dropped 1 base and J dropped 0; count of bases not matched to a gene: 7. The CDR3 region is CASSLPPLASSYEQYF. CDR3 in DNA: TGCGCCAGCAGCTTGCCCCCACTAGCGTCCTCCTACGAGCAGTACTTC.

The chain has TRBV18 and TRBJ2-7, with a tentative D call TRBD2 (6 bases). V shed 0 bases and J shed 6 bases, with 15 bases lying between them. CDR1 KGHSH and CDR2 LQKENI come from the germline V gene. The CDR3 totals 15 residues. Written as DNA, the CDR3 is TGTGCCAGCTCACCACCGGCCAGACTAGTAGGCGAGCAGTACTTC. This encodes CASSPPARLVGEQYF.

The CDR3 region has the DNA TGTGCCAGCAGCCCCGTGGGACTAGCGGGAGTTCTTGAGCAGTTCTTC. This sequence encodes CASSPVGLAGVLEQFF. The chain links TRBV7-2 to TRBJ2-1, with 14 bases matching TRBD2. J was trimmed by 9 bases and V by 5 bases; bases with no gene match: 9. The CDR3 totals 16 residues. Germline CDR1 SGHTA, CDR2 FQGNSA.

On this clone itself: Other DNA variants within this sample encode the same CDR3. The chain couples TRBV19 to TRBJ1-2; no clear D. Trimming pared 2 bases from V and 2 bases from J, leaving 3 bases between. This CDR3 has 12 residues. Per the germline V gene, CDR1 is LNHDA and CDR2 is SQIVND (reference sequence). The CDR3 DNA reads as TGTGCCAGTAGTATACGGAACTATGGCTACACCTTC. The encoded protein is CASSIRNYGYTF.

The chain employs TRBV4-1 and TRBJ2-2; TRBD1 aligns across 10 bases. Losses at the gene ends were 4 bases for V and 5 bases for J; bases not matched to a gene: 7. The CDR3 contains 16 residues. Germline V lookup: CDR1 MGHRA, CDR2 YSYEKL. The CDR3 loop reads CASSREGTGVTGELFF. Written as DNA, the CDR3 is TGCGCCAGCAGCCGAGAAGGGACAGGGGTGACCGGGGAGCTGTTTTTT.

The rearrangement joins TRBV5-6 to TRBJ2-3; 7 bases align to TRBD1. The CDR3 totals 15 residues. Germline V gene sequence: CDR1 SGHDT, CDR2 YYEEEE. V shed 4 bases, J shed 5 bases, and the junction held 10 bases outside the gene matches. CDR3 amino acids: CASSKTQGTLDTQYF. CDR3 nucleotide sequence: TGTGCCAGCAGCAAAACACAGGGGACCCTAGATACGCAGTATTTT.

J is TRBJ2-7 and V is TRBV28, with TRBD2 matching 8 bases. Germline CDR1 reads MDHEN; CDR2 reads SYDVKM. The V gene end was trimmed by 7 bases and the J gene end by 4 bases; junction bases not matched to a gene: 9. The CDR3 covers 14 residues. The CDR3 here is CASTTTGGAYEQYF. DNA of the CDR3: TGTGCCAGCACTACGACGGGGGGGGCTTACGAGCAGTACTTC.

As concerns this clone: This sample includes further DNA sequences coding for the same CDR3. This sequence joins TRBV6-1 and TRBJ1-2; TRBD1 matches at 9 bases. This CDR3 is built from 13 residues. Germline assignment: CDR1 MNHNS and CDR2 SASEGT. V lost 5 bases to trimming and J lost 5 bases; unmatched junction nucleotides: 3. CDR3 DNA sequence: TGTGCCAGCAGTTCACAGGGGGCTTATGGCTACACCTTC. This translates into CASSSQGAYGYTF.

This chain joins TRBV6-6 and TRBJ2-1; D remains ambiguous. Trimming shortened V by 2 bases and J by 6 bases, and 8 bases separated the two germline ends. In germline, CDR1 is MNHNY, CDR2 SVGAGI (reference sequence). The CDR3 extends over 13 amino acids. For the CDR3, the DNA is TGTGCCAGCAGTTACGCCCGGGCCAATGAGCAGTTCTTC. It yields the protein CASSYARANEQFF.

This clone has just one count. CDR3 residues: CASSRRTSGVYNEQFF. CDR3 DNA sequence: TGTGCCAGCAGCCGCCGGACTAGCGGCGTCTACAATGAGCAGTTCTTC. The chain combines TRBV14 with TRBJ2-1, with 10 nucleotides matching TRBD2. Germline CDR1 SGHDN, CDR2 FVKESK. V was clipped by 4 bases and J by 3 bases; unmatched bases: 6. The CDR3 is made up of 16 amino acids.

The V gene is TRBV27, the J gene TRBJ2-1, with no clear D. In germline, CDR1 is MNHEY, CDR2 SMNVEV (reference sequence). The CDR3 totals 14 residues. V was trimmed by 4 bases and J by 8 bases, leaving 15 bases between them. The CDR3 region is CASSSDSRVDEQFF. The CDR3 coding sequence is TGTGCCAGCAGTTCCGATTCTAGGGTCGATGAGCAGTTCTTC.

This clone was seen just once. This sequence joins TRBV27 and TRBJ2-7; 12 bases agree with TRBD1. The length of the CDR3 is 16 residues. With V trimmed by 7 bases and J by 5 bases, 12 bases remained unmatched. Per the germline V gene, CDR1 is MNHEY and CDR2 is SMNVEV (reference sequence). The CDR3 reads CASKRAGGQGANEQYF. As DNA, the CDR3 is TGTGCCAGCAAGAGGGCCGGGGGACAGGGGGCAAACGAGCAGTACTTC.

The chain is built from TRBV4-1 and TRBJ2-1, with D tentatively TRBD2 (5 bases). Germline assignment: CDR1 MGHRA and CDR2 YSYEKL. This CDR3 has 14 amino acids. V lost 2 bases to trimming and J lost 5 bases, with 10 bases between them. CDR3 sequence: CASSQPTRDNEQFF. The CDR3 DNA is TGCGCCAGCAGCCAACCAACTAGAGACAATGAGCAGTTCTTC.

CDR3 coding DNA: TGTGCCAGCAGTTACCGGAGGGCCCGAGATACGCAGTATTTT. It codes for CASSYRRARDTQYF. The chain couples TRBV6-5 to TRBJ2-3; D might be TRBD2 (6 bases). CDR1 and CDR2 (germline): MNHEY, SVGAGI. There are 14 residues in the CDR3. V was cut by 2 bases and J by 5 bases, with 11 bases left in between.

The CDR3 sequence: CASSDGYYGYTF. The CDR3, as DNA: TGTGCCAGCAGTGACGGATACTATGGCTACACCTTC. The V gene is TRBV28, the J gene TRBJ1-2; the D is unclear. CDR3 length equals 12 residues. With 5 bases removed from V and 3 bases from J, the gap between germline ends came to 7 bases. Germline CDR1 MDHEN, CDR2 SYDVKM.

Concerning this clone itself: This CDR3 is also generated by other DNA sequences in the sample. The V gene is TRBV5-1, the J gene TRBJ2-3, with unresolved D. The CDR3 sequence is 13 residues long. The germline V and J ends were trimmed by 0 bases and 3 bases, with 5 bases remaining between them. Germline V gene data show CDR1 as SGHRS and CDR2 as YFSETQ. CDR3 nucleotides: TGCGCCAGCAGCTTGGTACCGACAGATACGCAGTATTTT. This codes for CASSLVPTDTQYF.